The 22 T cell receptor beta chains below all came from one sample that was sequenced in a study of cytotoxic CD8 clonotypes in ibrutinib-treated CLL. Here immunoSEQ multiplex PCR was the method, and the copy in TCRdb shows in-frame clones only, minus some. The sample includes approximately 90,000 clones, 75% to 80% seen only once; the top ten take roughly 25%. The sample in question was PBMCs, obtained after 24 months of ibrutinib treatment. Source of these receptors: a human donor with chronic lymphocytic leukemia.

This clone was picked up a small number of times. This chain links TRBV11-1 with TRBJ2-3, with no clear D. V shed 8 bases and J shed 2 bases, with 11 bases lying between them. There are 13 residues in the CDR3. The germline CDR1 and CDR2 sequences are SGHAT and FQDESV (reference sequence). CDR3 in DNA: TGTGCCAGCGGTGAGGCTCACACAGATACGCAGTATTTT. It encodes CASGEAHTDTQYF.

This chain connects TRBV6-5 to TRBJ2-3, with 9 bases identical to TRBD2. Trimming cost V 5 bases and J 4 bases; bases outside gene matches: 7. CDR1 and CDR2 (germline): MNHEY, SVGAGI. The CDR3 extends over 15 amino acids. This CDR3 is CASSSGGHFADTQYF. CDR3 bases: TGTGCCAGCAGTAGCGGGGGGCACTTCGCAGATACGCAGTATTTT.

The rearrangement links TRBV7-9 to TRBJ2-2, with 12 bases that match TRBD2. The V and J ends lost 0 bases and 5 bases, in that order; junction bases with no gene match: 7. In germline, CDR1 is SEHNR, CDR2 FQNEAQ (reference sequence). The CDR3 extends over 18 amino acids. The CDR3 sequence: CASSLALIGLAGTGELFF. The CDR3 bases are TGTGCCAGCAGCTTAGCCCTTATTGGACTAGCGGGGACCGGGGAGCTGTTTTTT.

A few counts support this clone. V is TRBV27 and J is TRBJ2-7; 7 bases match TRBD1. Germline CDR1 reads MNHEY; CDR2 reads SMNVEV (reference sequence). V shed 5 bases, J shed 0 bases, and the junction held 10 bases outside the gene matches. The CDR3 spans 16 residues. CDR3 protein: CASSPATGLSSYEQYF. The DNA of the CDR3 is TGTGCCAGCAGTCCGGCGACAGGGTTATCCTCCTACGAGCAGTACTTC.

The V gene is TRBV6-6, the J gene TRBJ1-5; a weak D match, TRBD1 (5 bases). Germline CDR1 MNHNY, CDR2 SVGAGI (reference sequence). The CDR3 runs 14 residues. Between the trimmed V and J ends, which lost 6 bases and 0 bases, there was a span of 9 bases. This CDR3 reads CASSFRDSNQPQHF. The CDR3 DNA sequence: TGTGCCAGCAGCTTCAGGGATAGCAATCAGCCCCAGCATTTT.

The rearrangement joins TRBV15 to TRBJ1-5; no firm D call. Trimming took off 0 bases at V and 11 bases at J, with 8 bases between the two ends. The CDR3 sequence is 12 residues long. Looked up from germline, CDR1 is LNHNV and CDR2 is YYDKDF (reference sequence). CDR3 in amino acids: CATSRDSPAQHF. CDR3 coding DNA: TGTGCCACCAGCAGAGATAGCCCGGCCCAGCATTTT.

CDR3 sequence (DNA): TGCGCCAGCAGCCAAGATCCCCCCCCTAGCGGAAACCACTACGAGCAGTACTTC. Its translation is CASSQDPPPSGNHYEQYF. This chain joins TRBV4-1 and TRBJ2-7; TRBD2 agrees at 7 bases. CDR1 MGHRA and CDR2 YSYEKL come from the germline V gene. V dropped 0 bases and J dropped 3; count of bases not matched to a gene: 14. This CDR3 has 18 amino acids.

The rearrangement joins TRBV6-1 to TRBJ2-1; D may match TRBD1 or TRBD2 (6 bases each). The CDR3 extends over 15 amino acids. With 6 bases removed from V and 5 bases from J, the gap between germline ends came to 17 bases. From germline, CDR1 is MNHNS and CDR2 SASEGT. CDR3 region: CASRVLGGANNEQFF. CDR3 sequence (DNA): TGTGCCAGCAGGGTATTGGGGGGCGCCAACAATGAGCAGTTCTTC.

The chain couples TRBV5-6 to TRBJ2-1; D remains unclear. The V and J ends lost 1 base and 7 bases respectively, with 3 bases between them. Germline V gene lookup returns CDR1 SGHDT and CDR2 YYEEEE. The CDR3 is made up of 11 amino acids. In nucleotides, the CDR3 is TGTGCCAGCAGCTTGCAAAATGAGCAGTTCTTC. It yields the protein CASSLQNEQFF.

J is TRBJ1-5 and V is TRBV28, with D perhaps TRBD1 (6 bases). This CDR3 is built from 16 residues. Trimming stripped 6 bases from V and 0 bases from J, with 15 bases between. Germline V gives CDR1 MDHEN, CDR2 SYDVKM. The CDR3 loop is CASSPLGGLSNQPQHF. The CDR3 nucleotides are TGTGCCAGCAGCCCGCTGGGGGGCCTTAGCAATCAGCCCCAGCATTTT.

The chain's CDR3 is CASSLRTGLTDTQYF. The CDR3 nucleotides are TGTGCCAGCAGCTTGAGGACAGGGTTGACAGATACGCAGTATTTT. This chain joins TRBV5-8 and TRBJ2-3; 8 bases line up with TRBD1. The J segment lost 3 bases and the V segment lost 1 base, leaving 4 bases of the junction unmatched. The CDR3 loop spans 15 amino acids. Looked up from germline, CDR1 is SGHTS and CDR2 is YDEGEE.

The chain recombines TRBV30 with TRBJ1-1; TRBD1 might be the D (6 bases). Trimming shortened V by 4 bases and J by 10 bases, and 13 bases separated the two germline ends. Germline loops: CDR1 GTSNPN, CDR2 SVGIG (reference sequence). The CDR3 has 11 residues. DNA for the CDR3: TGTGCCTGGATGAGAGGGGGGTCAGCTTTCTTT. Amino acids: CAWMRGGSAFF.

The chain carries TRBV9 and TRBJ2-5; the match to TRBD2 covers 7 bases. Germline CDR1 SGDLS, CDR2 YYNGEE. The length of the CDR3 is 14 residues. Trimming at V came to 0 bases and at J to 2 bases, leaving 1 base not matched to a gene. This chain's CDR3 is CASSVEGLQETQYF. CDR3 DNA sequence: TGTGCCAGCAGCGTAGAGGGACTACAAGAGACCCAGTACTTC.

This chain links TRBV7-6 with TRBJ1-4; 7 bases align to TRBD1. This CDR3 has 16 residues. Looked up from germline, CDR1 is SGHVS and CDR2 is FNYEAQ. V gave up 5 bases and J gave up 0 bases; unmatched junction bases: 6. The DNA for the CDR3 is TGTGCCAGCAGCGTGACAGGGCTTGCAACTAATGAAAAACTGTTTTTT. This codes for CASSVTGLATNEKLFF.

This chain uses TRBV27 with TRBJ2-6, with 7 bases that match TRBD1. After removal of 0 bases from V and 1 base from J, the junction contained 6 bases not matched to a gene. CDR1 is MNHEY, CDR2 SMNVEV, per germline (reference sequence). The CDR3 spans 18 residues. CDR3 in amino acids: CASSLSRQGESGANVLTF. The DNA for the CDR3 is TGTGCCAGCAGTTTATCCCGGCAGGGGGAGTCTGGGGCCAACGTCCTGACTTTC.

This sequence joins TRBV2 and TRBJ2-1; maybe TRBD2 (6 bases). Trimming removed 5 bases from V and 1 base from J, with 24 bases in between. Per germline, CDR1 SNHLY and CDR2 FYNNEI. The CDR3 runs to 19 residues. Here the CDR3 reads CASSPLALRGSESYNEQFF. The CDR3 nucleotides read TGTGCCAGCAGTCCTCTGGCCTTACGGGGGTCGGAGTCCTACAATGAGCAGTTCTTC.

The chain couples TRBV27 to TRBJ1-2; D unresolved. The V gene lost 2 bases and the J gene lost 4 bases, with 8 bases spanning the gap. Germline V gene lookup returns CDR1 MNHEY and CDR2 SMNVEV (reference sequence). The CDR3 has 13 amino acids. CDR3 nucleotides: TGTGCCAGCAGTTTAAAGGGAAGCTATGGCTACACCTTC. It is translated as CASSLKGSYGYTF.

The CDR3 protein is CASSQLRGQGAYNSPLHF. CDR3 in DNA: TGTGCCAGCAGCCAGCTAAGAGGACAGGGGGCATATAATTCACCCCTCCACTTT. The chain joins TRBV4-2 to TRBJ1-6; 11 bases match TRBD1. Germline V lookup: CDR1 LGHNA, CDR2 YNFKEQ. This CDR3 contains 18 residues. V lost 3 bases and J lost 4; bases outside the gene matches: 8.

On this clone: Other DNA sequences from this sample encode an identical CDR3 as well. The chain has TRBV19 and TRBJ1-5; 7 bases line up with TRBD1. J was trimmed by 4 bases and V by 5 bases; bases with no gene match: 8. This CDR3 contains 15 residues. CDR1 and CDR2 from the germline V gene are LNHDA and SQIVND (reference sequence). The DNA of the CDR3 is TGTGCCAGTAGTGTCGACAGGGAGGGAAATCAGCCCCAGCATTTT. This sequence encodes CASSVDREGNQPQHF. The full variable domain, in which reference TRBV19 and TRBJ1-5 provide the parts outside the CDR3, is DGGITQSPKYLFRKEGQNVTLSCEQNLNHDAMYWYRQDPGQGLRLIYYSQIVNDFQKGDIAEGYSVSREKKESFPLTVTSAQKNPTAFYLCASSVDREGNQPQHFGDGTRLSIL.

V and J are TRBV9 and TRBJ1-1; TRBD1 agrees at 7 bases. CDR3 size: 16 residues. J lost 7 bases, V lost 0 bases, and 12 bases had no gene match. CDR1 is SGDLS and CDR2 is YYNGEE in the germline V gene. This chain's CDR3 is CASSVGAEGRGFEAFF. The CDR3 nucleotides read TGTGCCAGCAGCGTAGGAGCCGAGGGCAGGGGGTTTGAAGCTTTCTTT.

This sequence joins TRBV7-9 and TRBJ2-3; unclear D gene. Germline lookup yields CDR1 SEHNR and CDR2 FQNEAQ (reference sequence). The CDR3 is 10 residues long. The ends were cut back, 8 bases at V and 4 bases at J, with 4 bases in the middle. The CDR3 DNA sequence: TGTGCCAGCGGGGCAGATACGCAGTATTTT. Protein sequence: CASGADTQYF.

CDR3 protein: CASSPGATNEKLFF. DNA of the CDR3: TGTGCCAGCTCACCAGGAGCAACTAATGAAAAACTGTTTTTT. J is TRBJ1-4 and V is TRBV18, with D unresolved. CDR1 and CDR2 (germline): KGHSH, LQKENI. The CDR3 is made up of 14 amino acids. The V end was cut by 2 bases, the J end by 0 bases, with 4 bases between.